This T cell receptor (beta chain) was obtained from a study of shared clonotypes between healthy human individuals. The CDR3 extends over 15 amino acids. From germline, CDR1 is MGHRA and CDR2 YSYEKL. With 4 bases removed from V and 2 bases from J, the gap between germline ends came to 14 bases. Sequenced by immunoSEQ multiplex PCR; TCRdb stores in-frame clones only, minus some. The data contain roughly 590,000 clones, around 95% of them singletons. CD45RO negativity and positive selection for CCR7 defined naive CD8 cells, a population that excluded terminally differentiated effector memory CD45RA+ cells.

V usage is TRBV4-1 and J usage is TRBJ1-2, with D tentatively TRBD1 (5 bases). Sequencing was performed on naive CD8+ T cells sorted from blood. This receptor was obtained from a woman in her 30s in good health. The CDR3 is CASSPTANINYGYTF. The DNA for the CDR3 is TGCGCCAGCAGCCCGACAGCAAACATCAACTATGGCTACACCTTC.